The source of this TCR beta chain is a study of blood T cell repertoires in COVID-19. From germline, CDR1 is SGHTA and CDR2 FQGNSA. The CDR3 has 13 amino acids. Trimming took 9 bases from V and 5 from J, leaving 14 bases between them. Measured with immunoSEQ multiplex PCR; TCRdb has only the in-frame clones, and not every one. The sample contains under 150,000 clones, 90% of which appear only once. The chain uses TRBV7-2 and TRBJ2-1; D is perhaps TRBD2 (6 bases). The source of this sequence is a woman aged 45-60 years with acute or convalescent COVID-19. The sample taken for sequencing was peripheral blood. CDR3: CASLAGRNNEQFF. The CDR3 DNA sequence: TGTGCCAGTCTCGCGGGGAGAAACAATGAGCAGTTCTTC.